Following are 19 T cell receptor beta chains from one sample sequenced in a study of T cells in Graves' hyperthyroidism and ophthalmopathy. Amplification yielded TCR beta CDR3 regions, with RNA transcripts as the source. TCR CDR3 underwent first-round RT-PCR with the HTBI primer set. TCRdb re-called the multiplex PCR reads through MiXCR, storing one row per CDR3 protein. This table holds a few hundred thousand distinct CDR3 sequences, 40% to 55% found once. Sequenced material: peripheral blood or thyroid tissue (not recorded which). These receptors were obtained from an adult woman with Graves' disease, either hyperthyroidism or ophthalmopathy (not recorded which).

In its sample, this clonotype was seen many times. This rearrangement joins TRBV5-5 to TRBJ1-2, with TRBD1 identical over 7 bases. The CDR3 has 16 residues. Germline V gene sequence: CDR1 SGHKS, CDR2 YYEKEE (reference sequence). V shed 5 bases and J 0 bases; nucleotides not matched to a gene: 10. This CDR3 is CASRLTIGTANYGYTF. DNA for the CDR3: TGTGCCAGCAGATTGACCATCGGGACAGCTAACTATGGCTACACCTTC.

This clonotype was observed many times. The chain uses TRBV7-8 and TRBJ2-7; a possible D gene is TRBD2 (6 bases). The CDR3 is 15 residues long. The ends were cut back, 5 bases at V and 3 bases at J, with 17 bases in the middle. CDR1 and CDR2 from the germline V gene are SGHVS and FQNEAQ. The CDR3 DNA reads as TGTGCCAGCAGCCAAGGGAGTGTAGCGGTCTACGAGCAGTACTTC. This sequence encodes CASSQGSVAVYEQYF.

This clonotype was found a few times. V usage is TRBV6-2 or TRBV6-3 and J usage is TRBJ2-7; 7 bases align to TRBD2. The CDR3 length is 15 residues. CDR1 and CDR2 (germline): MNHEY, SVGEGT. Trimming cost V 6 bases and J 0 bases; bases outside gene matches: 8. CDR3 coding DNA: TGTGCCAGCAGCATTAGCGGGTTTTTCTCCTACGAGCAGTACTTC. Its translation: CASSISGFFSYEQYF.

The gene calls are TRBV29-1 and TRBJ1-4, with D possibly matching TRBD1 (5 bases). V lost 8 bases to trimming and J lost 5 bases, with 15 bases between them. The CDR3 is made up of 13 amino acids. Germline lookup yields CDR1 SQVTM and CDR2 ANQGSEA. DNA of the CDR3: TGCAGCTTAAGGGGCAGAAACAATGAAAAACTGTTTTTT. Protein sequence: CSLRGRNNEKLFF.

This clonotype has just one count. At one boundary the junction diverges from the germline segment, which might be a read error. The chain recombines TRBV7-6 with TRBJ2-3; 7 bases are a match to TRBD1. Germline loops: CDR1 SGHVS, CDR2 FNYEAQ. The CDR3 is made up of 13 amino acids. For the CDR3, the DNA is TGCGCCAGCAGCCCGACAGGGACAGATACGCAGTATTTT. Its translation is CASSPTGTDTQYF.

Many counts were recorded for this clonotype. The rearrangement links TRBV7-9 to TRBJ2-2, with a weak D call TRBD1 (6 bases). Germline assignment: CDR1 SEHNR and CDR2 FQNEAQ (reference sequence). The CDR3 extends over 13 amino acids. Trimming left V 7 bases short and J 5 bases short, with 11 bases between. CDR3: CASNEQGTGELFF. The DNA of the CDR3 is TGTGCCAGCAACGAGCAGGGGACCGGGGAGCTGTTTTTT.

This clonotype was picked up a small number of times. CDR3: CSAGTGGYGYTF. DNA for the CDR3: TGCAGTGCTGGGACAGGGGGCTATGGCTACACCTTC. This chain links TRBV29-1 with TRBJ1-2, with 11 bases fitting TRBD1. CDR1 is SQVTM and CDR2 is ANQGSEA in the germline V gene. The CDR3 extends over 12 amino acids. The full variable domain, its missing parts supplied by reference TRBV29-1 and TRBJ1-2, is SAVISQKPSRDICQRGTSLTIQCQVDSQVTMMFWYRQQPGQSLTLIATANQGSEATYESGFVIDKFPISRPNLTFSTLTVSNMSPEDSSIYLCSAGTGGYGYTFGSGTRLTVV.

Many counts were recorded for this clonotype. The CDR3 sequence is CASSLGDRADRGYGYTF. Written as DNA, the CDR3 is TGTGCCAGCAGCTTGGGGGACAGGGCCGATCGGGGCTATGGCTACACCTTC. This chain uses TRBV5-5 with TRBJ1-2; 9 bases are a match to TRBD1. This CDR3 comprises 17 residues. CDR1 and CDR2 (germline): SGHKS, YYEKEE (reference sequence). The J segment lost 4 bases and the V segment lost 0 bases, leaving 10 bases of the junction unmatched.

This clonotype was picked up many times. The J gene is TRBJ1-2, the V gene TRBV28; D is undetermined. The germline gives CDR1 MDHEN, CDR2 SYDVKM. CDR3 length: 12 residues. Trimming shortened V by 5 bases and J by 8 bases, and 12 bases separated the two germline ends. The CDR3 reads CASSPAFFGYTF. The CDR3 nucleotides are TGTGCCAGCAGTCCCGCCTTCTTCGGCTACACCTTC.

In its sample, this clonotype was seen a few times. This chain uses TRBV20-1 with TRBJ1-6; D remains ambiguous. CDR3 length: 9 residues. V was pared by 6 bases and J by 12 bases, with 6 bases between. Germline CDR1 and CDR2: DFQATT and SNEGSKA (reference sequence). Here the CDR3 reads CSANEPLHF. The CDR3 nucleotides read TGCAGTGCCAACGAACCCCTCCACTTT.

This clonotype came up many times. V is TRBV11-2 and J is TRBJ2-2; TRBD1 or TRBD2 may be the D gene (5 bases each). The CDR3 sequence is 15 residues long. Trimming left V 3 bases short and J 7 bases short, with 15 bases between. CDR1 is SGHAT, CDR2 FQNNGV, per germline. CDR3 amino acids: CASSLAQGPGGELFF. The DNA for the CDR3 is TGTGCCAGCAGCTTGGCCCAGGGACCTGGCGGGGAGCTGTTTTTT.

V usage is TRBV5-4 and J usage is TRBJ1-1, with D uncertain. The length of the CDR3 is 15 residues. Looked up from germline, CDR1 is SGHNT and CDR2 is YYREEE (reference sequence). Trimming took off 0 bases at V and 0 bases at J, with 9 bases between the two ends. Written as DNA, the CDR3 is TGTGCCAGCAGCTTGGTCGGGGAGGTGAACACTGAAGCTTTCTTT. Protein: CASSLVGEVNTEAFF. Filled out from reference TRBV5-4 and TRBJ1-1, the complete variable domain reads ETGVTQSPTHLIKTRGQQVTLRCSSQSGHNTVSWYQQALGQGPQFIFQYYREEENGRGNFPPRFSGLQFPNYSSELNVNALELDDSALYLCASSLVGEVNTEAFFGQGTRLTVV.

The gene calls are TRBV7-2 and TRBJ1-6; 8 nucleotides match TRBD1. The CDR3 totals 15 residues. Germline-derived CDR1 and CDR2 are SGHTA and FQGNSA. J lost 6 bases, V lost 5 bases, and 6 bases had no gene match. The CDR3 nucleotides are TGTGCCAGCAGCCCAGGTGGACAGGGTAATTCACCCCTCCACTTT. Translating gives CASSPGGQGNSPLHF.

This clonotype was seen ten or more times. This chain connects TRBV2 to TRBJ2-5; TRBD2 is a possible D gene (6 bases). The CDR3 runs 13 residues. Between the trimmed V and J ends, which lost 8 bases and 5 bases, there was a span of 15 bases. Germline V gene sequence: CDR1 SNHLY, CDR2 FYNNEI. The CDR3 loop reads CASVRSREETQYF. The CDR3 DNA follows: TGTGCCAGCGTCCGGTCCCGGGAGGAGACCCAGTACTTC.

The gene calls are TRBV7-2 and TRBJ2-5, with a possible D match to TRBD2 (7 bases). V gave up 1 base and J gave up 1 base, with 16 bases separating them. Per germline, CDR1 SGHTA and CDR2 FQGNSA. The CDR3 extends over 17 amino acids. This chain's CDR3 is CASSLVAGARTQETQYF. The CDR3 DNA follows: TGTGCCAGCAGCTTAGTTGCGGGGGCCAGAACCCAAGAGACCCAGTACTTC.

V usage is TRBV20-1 and J usage is TRBJ1-1, with D possibly matching TRBD1 (5 bases). Looked up from germline, CDR1 is DFQATT and CDR2 is SNEGSKA (reference sequence). The V and J ends lost 1 base and 2 bases respectively, with 11 bases between them. This CDR3 is 14 amino acids long. CDR3 amino acids: CSARVGGLNTEAFF. The CDR3 region has the DNA TGCAGTGCTAGAGTGGGGGGTTTAAACACTGAAGCTTTCTTT.

This clonotype was counted ten times or more. The rearrangement uses TRBV6-1 and TRBJ1-5; no definite D call. Germline-derived CDR1 and CDR2 are MNHNS and SASEGT. V was cut by 6 bases and J by 6 bases, with 15 bases left in between. The CDR3 runs 14 residues. The CDR3 nucleotides are TGTGCCAGCAGCCTCTTAGAGGCTCGTCAGCCCCAGCATTTT. This sequence encodes CASSLLEARQPQHF.

This clonotype was seen more than once but under ten times. The chain has TRBV25-1 and TRBJ1-2; D is ambiguous. This CDR3 region has 15 residues. V was trimmed by 4 bases and J by 3 bases, leaving 15 bases between them. Per the germline V gene, CDR1 is MGHDK and CDR2 is SYGVNS. CDR3 protein: CASSGATTNYYGYTF. CDR3 nucleotide sequence: TGTGCCAGCAGTGGTGCGACAACGAATTACTATGGCTACACCTTC.

This clonotype has a count of ten or more. The chain is built from TRBV6-1 and TRBJ1-5; D is possibly TRBD1 (5 bases). Trimming removed 4 bases at V and 5 bases at J, with 15 bases between. The germline V gene has CDR1 MNHNS and CDR2 SASEGT. The CDR3 has 15 amino acids. CDR3 sequence: CASSGWGPGDQPQHF. The CDR3 DNA reads TGTGCCAGCAGTGGTTGGGGACCCGGGGATCAGCCCCAGCATTTT.